This T cell receptor beta chain derives from a study of tumor-infiltrating lymphocytes in primary liver carcinoma. About the research overall: Patients comprised men and women whose ages fell between 30 and 69 years. Tumor stage was T1-T3 N0M0, and tumor size was about 4 to 11 cm across. Regarding the study as a whole: Paired tumor-adjacent and tumor-blood samples overlapped less than tumor region pairs did.

They got blood RNA out of unsorted whole blood and also pulled out germline DNA. The CDR3 runs 16 residues. V was cut by 0 bases and J by 3 bases, with 15 bases left in between. Germline assignment: CDR1 LGHNA and CDR2 YSLEER. The authors made TCR beta cDNA from 400 to 550 ng total RNA with a constant-region primer. Employing slightly modified ARM-PCR, three nested multiplex PCR rounds were run, and these gave rise to the TCR beta libraries. The opening two PCR rounds, around 11 cycles each, paired TRBV1-TRBV30 forward primers with a C-beta reverse primer. TCRdb independently ran MiXCR on the multiplex PCR reads; one entry per CDR3 protein. Of fewer than 400,000 distinct CDR3 sequences detected, approximately 54% appear once; the ten largest clones hold over 15%. Ten or more counts support this clonotype. Its antigen is undetermined.

This chain connects TRBV4-3 to TRBJ2-7; weak D call: TRBD2 (6 bases). Sequenced input: peripheral blood. The receptor's source is a woman aged 25 to 45 with primary liver carcinoma and hepatitis B virus infection. The CDR3 loop is CASSQDFTGEGYEQYF. CDR3 nucleotides: TGCGCCAGCAGCCAAGATTTTACGGGAGAGGGCTACGAGCAGTACTTC.